A single sample gave rise to the 13 T cell receptor beta chains below, sequenced in a study of cytomegalovirus exposure and HLA in healthy donors. PCR was performed using 60 Vbeta and 13 Jbeta primers. The assay was immunoSEQ multiplex PCR, and TCRdb's table has in-frame clones only and misses some. This sample yields about 190,000 clones, of which roughly 80% are seen a single time; around 3.2% belongs to the top ten. Sequenced material: PBMCs. Receptor source: a woman in her thirties in good health and CMV-seropositive.

This chain links TRBV10-3 with TRBJ2-1; TRBD2 agrees at 14 bases. The trim removed 6 bases at V and 10 bases at J, leaving 5 bases unmatched. The CDR3 extends over 14 amino acids. Germline V gene sequence: CDR1 ENHRY, CDR2 SYGVKD. The CDR3 nucleotides are TGTGCCATCAGGAGGGGACTAGCGGGAGAGGAGCAGTTCTTC. Amino acids: CAIRRGLAGEEQFF.

This clone was seen a handful of times. The gene calls are TRBV5-1 and TRBJ2-7, with D maybe TRBD1 (6 bases). This CDR3 has 15 amino acids. Trimming took 0 bases from V and 5 from J, leaving 15 bases between them. The V gene's germline CDR1 is SGHRS and CDR2 YFSETQ. CDR3 amino acids: CASSLGQGPFHEQYF. The CDR3 coding sequence is TGCGCCAGCAGCTTGGGCCAGGGGCCTTTCCACGAGCAGTACTTC.

The CDR3 sequence: CASTSGTANQPQHF. The CDR3, as DNA: TGTGCCAGCACTAGCGGGACGGCCAATCAGCCCCAGCATTTT. J is TRBJ1-5 and V is TRBV28; TRBD1 is a possible D gene (5 bases). CDR1 and CDR2 from the germline V gene are MDHEN and SYDVKM. V was shortened by 7 bases and J by 3 bases, with 13 bases between the two germline ends. The CDR3 extends over 14 amino acids.

The CDR3 nucleotides are TGTGCCAGCAGTCGTAGACAGGTCAACTATGGCTACACCTTC. Amino acids: CASSRRQVNYGYTF. This chain links TRBV6-5 with TRBJ1-2; maybe TRBD1 (6 bases). This CDR3 spans 14 amino acids. V was clipped by 5 bases and J by 2 bases, with 12 bases between them. In germline, CDR1 is MNHEY, CDR2 SVGAGI.

V gene TRBV28 combines with J gene TRBJ1-5; 7 bases are shared with TRBD1. V gave up 6 bases and J gave up 7 bases; unmatched junction bases: 6. The germline V gene encodes CDR1 MDHEN and CDR2 SYDVKM. This CDR3 is 13 amino acids long. As DNA, the CDR3 is TGTGCCAGCAGCCTCAACAGGGGACAGCCCCAGCATTTT. Its translation: CASSLNRGQPQHF.

This clone was counted only a few times. The V gene is TRBV28, the J gene TRBJ1-5; perhaps TRBD1 as D (5 bases). V lost 7 bases to trimming and J lost 4 bases, with 17 bases between them. Germline CDR1 reads MDHEN; CDR2 reads SYDVKM. The CDR3 extends over 15 amino acids. The CDR3 reads CASMGGEVTNQPQHF. DNA of the CDR3: TGTGCCAGCATGGGGGGGGAGGTTACTAATCAGCCCCAGCATTTT.

The chain has TRBV19 and TRBJ1-5; maybe TRBD1 (6 bases). Germline V gene sequence: CDR1 LNHDA, CDR2 SQIVND (reference sequence). This CDR3 region has 15 residues. The ends were cut back, 1 base at V and 4 bases at J, with 11 bases in the middle. CDR3 loop: CASSIVGHTNQPQHF. The CDR3, as DNA: TGTGCCAGTAGTATAGTGGGACACACTAATCAGCCCCAGCATTTT.

This clone was counted between two and nine times. One end of the junction does not line up with germline, which may come from a read error. V usage is TRBV7-7 and J usage is TRBJ2-2; D remains unclear. The germline CDR1 and CDR2 sequences are SSHAT and FNYEAQ (reference sequence). This CDR3 is 14 amino acids long. In DNA, the CDR3 is TGTGCTAGCAGCTTTTCGGCGAACACCGGGGAGCTGTTTTTT. Translation gives CASSFSANTGELFF.

The chain joins TRBV6-5 to TRBJ2-2, with D unclear. There are 10 residues in the CDR3. Germline assignment: CDR1 MNHEY and CDR2 SVGAGI. V dropped 6 bases and J dropped 7 bases, with 3 bases sitting between them. The CDR3 loop reads CASRSGELFF. In nucleotides, the CDR3 is TGTGCCAGCAGGAGCGGGGAGCTGTTTTTT.

CDR3 bases: TGTGCCAGCAGCCTTCCAGATACGCAGTATTTT. Its protein product is CASSLPDTQYF. This chain joins TRBV2 and TRBJ2-3; D gene uncertain. The CDR3 totals 11 residues. The germline CDR1 and CDR2 sequences are SNHLY and FYNNEI. Trimming removed 6 bases at V and 4 bases at J, with 5 bases between.

The chain is built from TRBV6-1 and TRBJ2-7; 9 nucleotides agree with TRBD2. The CDR3 extends over 16 amino acids. Losses at the gene ends were 0 bases for V and 2 bases for J; bases not matched to a gene: 5. Germline loops: CDR1 MNHNS, CDR2 SASEGT. CDR3 protein: CASSEAGLAGPYEQYF. CDR3 bases: TGTGCCAGCAGTGAAGCTGGGCTAGCGGGGCCCTACGAGCAGTACTTC.

The genes are TRBV28 and TRBJ2-1; 7 bases are shared with TRBD2. Trimming cost V 2 bases and J 5 bases; bases outside gene matches: 6. CDR3 length equals 15 residues. Germline assignment: CDR1 MDHEN and CDR2 SYDVKM. In DNA, the CDR3 is TGTGCCAGCAGTTTAGGATGGGGAGGGGACAATGAGCAGTTCTTC. Residues: CASSLGWGGDNEQFF.

The chain employs TRBV9 and TRBJ1-1; tentatively, D is TRBD1 (5 bases). CDR3 length: 15 residues. The V end was cut by 2 bases, the J end by 10 bases, with 21 bases between. Germline assignment: CDR1 SGDLS and CDR2 YYNGEE. The CDR3 region is CASSVKGPPLNRAFF. DNA of the CDR3: TGTGCCAGCAGCGTCAAGGGGCCCCCTTTGAATCGAGCTTTCTTT.